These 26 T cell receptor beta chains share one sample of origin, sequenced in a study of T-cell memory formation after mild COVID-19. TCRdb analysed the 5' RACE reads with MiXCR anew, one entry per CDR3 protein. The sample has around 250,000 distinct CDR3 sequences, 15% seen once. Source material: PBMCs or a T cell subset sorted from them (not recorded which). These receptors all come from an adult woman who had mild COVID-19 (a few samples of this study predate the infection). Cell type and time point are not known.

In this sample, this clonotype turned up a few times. CDR3 coding DNA: TGTGCCAGCTTTAGGACGGTCCCGAACACTGAAGCTTTCTTT. It codes for CASFRTVPNTEAFF. This sequence joins TRBV6-1 and TRBJ1-1, with no clear D. This CDR3 is built from 14 residues. Germline CDR1 and CDR2: MNHNS and SASEGT. Trimming took 8 bases from V and 1 from J, leaving 14 bases between them.

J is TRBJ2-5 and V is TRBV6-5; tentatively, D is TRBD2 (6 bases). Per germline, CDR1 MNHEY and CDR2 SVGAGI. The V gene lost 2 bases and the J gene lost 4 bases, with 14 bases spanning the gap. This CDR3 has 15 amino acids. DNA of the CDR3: TGTGCCAGCAGTTACGTCGGGGGAGCCACAGAGACCCAGTACTTC. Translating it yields CASSYVGGATETQYF.

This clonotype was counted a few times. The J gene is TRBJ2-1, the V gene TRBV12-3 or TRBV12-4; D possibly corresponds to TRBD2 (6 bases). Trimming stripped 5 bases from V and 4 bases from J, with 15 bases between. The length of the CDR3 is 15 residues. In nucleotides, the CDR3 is TGTGCCAGCAGTCTGCGGGATAGGGAGTACAATGAGCAGTTCTTC. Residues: CASSLRDREYNEQFF.

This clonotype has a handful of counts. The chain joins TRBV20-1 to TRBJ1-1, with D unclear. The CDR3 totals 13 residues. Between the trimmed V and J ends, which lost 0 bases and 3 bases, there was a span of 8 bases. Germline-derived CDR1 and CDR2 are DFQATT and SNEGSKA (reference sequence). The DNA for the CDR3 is TGCAGTGCTAGAGATAGGGCCTACACTGAAGCTTTCTTT. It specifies CSARDRAYTEAFF.

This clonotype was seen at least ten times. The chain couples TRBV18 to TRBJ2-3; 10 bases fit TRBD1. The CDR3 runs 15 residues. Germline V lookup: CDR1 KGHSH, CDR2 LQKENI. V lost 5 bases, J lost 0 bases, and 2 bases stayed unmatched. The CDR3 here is CASSSGQGSTDTQYF. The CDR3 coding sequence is TGTGCCAGCTCATCGGGACAGGGGAGCACAGATACGCAGTATTTT.

The CDR3 region has the DNA TGTGCCACTCGAGCGGAGGCTTATCAGCCCCAGCATTTT. It encodes CATRAEAYQPQHF. The chain links TRBV12-3 or TRBV12-4 to TRBJ1-5, with no clear D. The CDR3 has 13 amino acids. Deletions cut 10 bases from V and 5 bases from J, with 15 bases between.

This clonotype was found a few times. CDR3 DNA sequence: TGTGCCAGCTCACCATCAGAGTCGAACACTGAAGCTTTCTTT. This translates into CASSPSESNTEAFF. The chain employs TRBV18 and TRBJ1-1, with no clear D. V dropped 2 bases and J dropped 1 base, with 8 bases sitting between them. Germline-derived CDR1 and CDR2 are KGHSH and LQKENI. The CDR3 contains 14 residues.

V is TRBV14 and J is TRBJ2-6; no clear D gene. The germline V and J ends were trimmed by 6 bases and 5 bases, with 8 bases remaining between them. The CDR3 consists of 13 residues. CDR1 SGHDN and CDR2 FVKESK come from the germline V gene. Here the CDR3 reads CASRRPRANVLTF. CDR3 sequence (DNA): TGTGCCAGCAGACGGCCGCGGGCCAACGTCCTGACTTTC.

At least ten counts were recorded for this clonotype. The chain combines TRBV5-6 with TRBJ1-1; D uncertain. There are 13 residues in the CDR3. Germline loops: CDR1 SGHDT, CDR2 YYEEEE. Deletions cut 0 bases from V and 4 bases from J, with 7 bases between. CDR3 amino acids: CASSLGGPTEAFF. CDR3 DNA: TGTGCCAGCAGCTTGGGGGGTCCCACTGAAGCTTTCTTT.

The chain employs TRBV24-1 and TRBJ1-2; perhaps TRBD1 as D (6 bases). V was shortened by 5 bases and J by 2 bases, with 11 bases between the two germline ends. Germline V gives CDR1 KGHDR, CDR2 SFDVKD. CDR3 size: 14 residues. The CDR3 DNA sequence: TGTGCCACCAGTGGAGACAGGAAGAACTATGGCTACACCTTC. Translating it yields CATSGDRKNYGYTF.

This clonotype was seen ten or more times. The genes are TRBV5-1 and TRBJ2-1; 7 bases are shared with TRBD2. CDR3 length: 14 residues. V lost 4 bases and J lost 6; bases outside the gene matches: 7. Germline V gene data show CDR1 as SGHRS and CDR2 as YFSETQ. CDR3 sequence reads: CASSGGLVSNEQFF. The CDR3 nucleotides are TGCGCCAGCAGCGGTGGACTAGTTTCCAATGAGCAGTTCTTC.

This CDR3 is CASSYGTGANTGELFF. The CDR3 DNA reads as TGTGCCAGCAGCTACGGGACGGGGGCGAACACCGGGGAGCTGTTTTTT. The rearrangement joins TRBV4-2 to TRBJ2-2, with D perhaps TRBD2 (6 bases). Germline V gene data show CDR1 as LGHNA and CDR2 as YNFKEQ. Trimming cost V 5 bases and J 0 bases, with 13 bases left between them. The CDR3 contains 16 residues.

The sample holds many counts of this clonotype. The DNA of the CDR3 is TGTGCAACCGGGGCAGATTACGCAACTAATGAAAAACTGTTTTTT. Translation gives CATGADYATNEKLFF. V and J are TRBV15 and TRBJ1-4; TRBD1 is a possible D gene (5 bases). The germline V gene has CDR1 LNHNV and CDR2 YYDKDF (reference sequence). The CDR3 covers 15 residues.

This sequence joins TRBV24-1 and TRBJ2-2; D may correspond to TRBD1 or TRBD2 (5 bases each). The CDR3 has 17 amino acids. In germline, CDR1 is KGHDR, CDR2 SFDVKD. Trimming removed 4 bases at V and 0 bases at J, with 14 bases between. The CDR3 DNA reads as TGTGCCACCAGTGACCCCCCCGGGGACGCGAACACCGGGGAGCTGTTTTTT. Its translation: CATSDPPGDANTGELFF.

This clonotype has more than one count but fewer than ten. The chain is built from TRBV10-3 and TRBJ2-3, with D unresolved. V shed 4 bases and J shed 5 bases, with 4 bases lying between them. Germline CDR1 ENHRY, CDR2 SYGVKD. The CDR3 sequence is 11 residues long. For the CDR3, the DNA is TGTGCCATCAGTGGACTAGATACGCAGTATTTT. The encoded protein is CAISGLDTQYF.

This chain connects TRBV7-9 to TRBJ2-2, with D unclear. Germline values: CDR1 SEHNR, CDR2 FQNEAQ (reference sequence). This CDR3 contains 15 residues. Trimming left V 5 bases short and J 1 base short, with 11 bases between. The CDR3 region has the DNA TGTGCCAGCAGCCCCCTTACGCTGAACACCGGGGAGCTGTTTTTT. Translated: CASSPLTLNTGELFF.

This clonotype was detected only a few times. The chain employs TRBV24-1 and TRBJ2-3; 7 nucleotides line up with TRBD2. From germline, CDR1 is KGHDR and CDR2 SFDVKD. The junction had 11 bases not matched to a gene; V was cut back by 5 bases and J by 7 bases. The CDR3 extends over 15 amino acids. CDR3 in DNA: TGTGCCACCAGTGCCAGAGGCGGGGGAAGTAATACGCAGTATTTT. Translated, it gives CATSARGGGSNTQYF.

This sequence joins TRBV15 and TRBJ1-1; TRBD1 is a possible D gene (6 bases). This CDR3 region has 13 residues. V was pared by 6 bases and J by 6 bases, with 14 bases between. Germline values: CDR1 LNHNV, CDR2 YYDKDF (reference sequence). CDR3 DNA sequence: TGTGCCACCAGGGGAAGGGGGAGGTCTGAAGCTTTCTTT. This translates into CATRGRGRSEAFF.

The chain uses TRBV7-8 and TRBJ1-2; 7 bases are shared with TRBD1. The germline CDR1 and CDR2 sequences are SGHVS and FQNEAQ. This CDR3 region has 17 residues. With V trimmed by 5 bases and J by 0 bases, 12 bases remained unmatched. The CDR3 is CASSAHRGARANYGYTF. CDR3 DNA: TGTGCCAGCAGCGCCCACAGGGGCGCAAGGGCTAACTATGGCTACACCTTC.

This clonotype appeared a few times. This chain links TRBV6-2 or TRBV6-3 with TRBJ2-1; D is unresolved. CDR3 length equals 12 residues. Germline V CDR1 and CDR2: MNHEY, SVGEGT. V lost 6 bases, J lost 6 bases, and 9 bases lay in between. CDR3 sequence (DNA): TGTGCCAGCAGCACCCTTATCAATGAGCAGTTCTTC. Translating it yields CASSTLINEQFF.

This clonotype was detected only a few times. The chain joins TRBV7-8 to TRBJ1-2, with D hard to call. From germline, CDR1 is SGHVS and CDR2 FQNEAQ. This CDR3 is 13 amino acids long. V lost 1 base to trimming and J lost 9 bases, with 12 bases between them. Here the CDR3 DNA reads TGTGCCAGCAGCTTAGTACAAGGGCCAAGCTACACCTTC. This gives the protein CASSLVQGPSYTF.

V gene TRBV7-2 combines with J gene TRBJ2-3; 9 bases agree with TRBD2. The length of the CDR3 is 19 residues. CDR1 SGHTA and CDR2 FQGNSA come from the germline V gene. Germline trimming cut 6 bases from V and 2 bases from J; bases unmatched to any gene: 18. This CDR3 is CASSLPLGGGELFTDTQYF. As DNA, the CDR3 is TGTGCCAGCAGTCTACCCCTCGGCGGGGGGGAGCTTTTCACAGATACGCAGTATTTT.

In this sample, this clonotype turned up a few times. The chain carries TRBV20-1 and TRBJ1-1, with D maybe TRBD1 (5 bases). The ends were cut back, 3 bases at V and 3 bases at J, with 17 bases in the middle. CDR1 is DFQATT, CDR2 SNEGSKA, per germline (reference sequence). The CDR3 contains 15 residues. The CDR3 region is CSARTLDSSDTEAFF. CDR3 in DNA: TGCAGTGCTAGGACCCTCGACAGCTCTGACACTGAAGCTTTCTTT.

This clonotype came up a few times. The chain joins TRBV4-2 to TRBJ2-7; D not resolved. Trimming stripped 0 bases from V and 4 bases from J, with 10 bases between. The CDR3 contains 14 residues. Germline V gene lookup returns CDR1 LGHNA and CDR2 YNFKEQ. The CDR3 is CASSQDNLVYEQYF. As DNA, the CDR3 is TGTGCCAGCAGCCAAGATAATTTGGTATACGAGCAGTACTTC.

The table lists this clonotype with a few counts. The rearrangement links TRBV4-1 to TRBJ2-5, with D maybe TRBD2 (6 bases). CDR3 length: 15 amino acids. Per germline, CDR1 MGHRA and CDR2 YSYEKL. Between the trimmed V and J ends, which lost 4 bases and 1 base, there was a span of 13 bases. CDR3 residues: CASSRAGQIQETQYF. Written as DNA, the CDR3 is TGCGCCAGCAGCCGGGCGGGGCAGATCCAAGAGACCCAGTACTTC.

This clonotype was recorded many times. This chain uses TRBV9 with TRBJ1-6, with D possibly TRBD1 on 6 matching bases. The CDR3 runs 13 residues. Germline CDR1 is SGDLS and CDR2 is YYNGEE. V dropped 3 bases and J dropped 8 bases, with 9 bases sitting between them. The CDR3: CASSGGAHSPLHF. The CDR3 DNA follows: TGTGCCAGCAGCGGGGGGGCTCATTCACCCCTCCACTTT.